Included here is one TCR beta chain sequence, with context. This record comes from a study of shared clonotypes between healthy human individuals. Trimming removed 4 bases from V and 0 bases from J, with 18 bases in between. Germline V lookup: CDR1 SGHDN, CDR2 FVKESK. This CDR3 spans 17 amino acids. Using immunoSEQ multiplex PCR, the repertoire was profiled, and TCRdb retains in-frame clones only, with some absent. The sample lists some 1.5 million clones, roughly 98% seen once, with less than 0.55% in the top ten. This receptor was identified in a man aged 30 to 39 in good health. Sequencing input: naive CD4+ T cells sorted from blood. Sample subset: CD45RA+ positively selected. V gene TRBV14 combines with J gene TRBJ1-1; D not certain. DNA of the CDR3: TGTGCCAGCAGCCCCAATTTACGAGTAGATCTGAACACTGAAGCTTTCTTT. Protein product: CASSPNLRVDLNTEAFF.